This TCR beta chain was captured in a study of T cell responses to AZD1222 COVID-19 vaccine. Study-wide context: Analysis merged second doses at about 4 or about 12 weeks. Broader study findings: Spike was spanned by vaccine-associated CD4 TCRs, with dominance at 160-218 and 743-854. Two doses of AZD1222 preceded a rise in Spike-specific TCR breadth and depth. Seropositive status at baseline applied to only a handful of AZD1222 recipients.

Only in-frame clones appear in the TCRdb table, and some are missing; sequencing was by immunoSEQ multiplex PCR. The data contain roughly 130,000 clones, around nine tenths of them singletons. This clone was picked up a small number of times. The antigen is undetermined. Looked up from germline, CDR1 is SQVTM and CDR2 is ANQGSEA. The CDR3 covers 16 residues. Trimming stripped 0 bases from V and 5 bases from J, with 17 bases between. This sequence joins TRBV29-1 and TRBJ2-1; possibly TRBD1 for D (6 bases). The sequencing here drew on peripheral blood, taken on day 0 of AZD1222 vaccination. This TCR was recovered from an adult in good health. As DNA, the CDR3 is TGCAGCGTTGAAGACTTCGTGGCAGGGGCAAACAATGAGCAGTTCTTC. Protein sequence: CSVEDFVAGANNEQFF.